This T cell receptor beta chain was captured by sequencing in a study of cytomegalovirus exposure and HLA in healthy donors. CDR3 size: 15 residues. Trimming left V 2 bases short and J 0 bases short, with 10 bases between. Germline CDR1 MNHEY, CDR2 SVGAGI. Study-wide results and limits: The authors enumerated over 150 TCR beta chains as linked to cytomegalovirus.

Researchers ran the PCR with 60 Vbeta and 13 Jbeta primers. TCRdb's copy holds only in-frame clones and misses some; the assay was immunoSEQ multiplex PCR. The sample contains fewer than 250,000 clones, less than 85% of which appear only once. This clone turned up a few times. The antigen remains undetermined. The V and J genes are TRBV6-5 and TRBJ1-1; D is unresolved. The sample was PBMCs. The receptor was derived from a man in his late teens or twenties in good health and CMV-seronegative. In nucleotides, the CDR3 is TGTGCCAGCAGTTACACGAGAGGTTTGAACACTGAAGCTTTCTTT. Protein product: CASSYTRGLNTEAFF.